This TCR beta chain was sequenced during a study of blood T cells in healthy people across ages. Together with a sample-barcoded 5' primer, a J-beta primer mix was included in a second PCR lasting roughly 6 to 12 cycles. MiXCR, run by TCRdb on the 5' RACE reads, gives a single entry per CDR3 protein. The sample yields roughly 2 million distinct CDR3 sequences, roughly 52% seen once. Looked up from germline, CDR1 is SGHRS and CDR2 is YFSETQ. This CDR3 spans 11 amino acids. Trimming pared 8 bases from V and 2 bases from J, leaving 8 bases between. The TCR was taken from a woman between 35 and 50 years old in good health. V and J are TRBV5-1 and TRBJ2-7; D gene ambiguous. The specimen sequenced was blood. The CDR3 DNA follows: TGCGCCAGGAGGTTGCCCTACGAGCAGTACTTC. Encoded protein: CARRLPYEQYF. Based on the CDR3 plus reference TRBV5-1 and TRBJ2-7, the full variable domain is KAGVTQTPRYLIKTRGQQVTLSCSPISGHRSVSWYQQTPGQGLQFLFEYFSETQRNKGNFPGRFSGRQFSNSRSEMNVSTLELGDSALYLCARRLPYEQYFGPGTRLTVT.